A single sample is the source of the 8 T cell receptor beta chains below, sequenced in a study of beta chain features in type 1 diabetes. Findings and caveats of the study: Across all four CD4+ subsets, people with type 1 diabetes showed modestly shorter TCRB CDR3s.

Antigens of these TCRs are unknown. The investigators reverse transcribed all of the isolated RNA, so they sequenced expressed TCRB transcripts. Here immunoSEQ multiplex PCR was the method, and the copy in TCRdb shows in-frame clones only, minus some. The data hold 350,000 to 400,000 clones, with roughly 12% observed a single time. The sample taken for sequencing was naive CD4+ T cells from blood. The receptors were sampled from a woman in her late teens or twenties with type 1 diabetes.

This clone has just a few counts. The V gene is TRBV2, the J gene TRBJ1-1, with D possibly matching TRBD1 (6 bases). Germline loops: CDR1 SNHLY, CDR2 FYNNEI. The CDR3 spans 15 residues. V was cut by 5 bases and J by 5 bases, with 18 bases left in between. For the CDR3, the DNA is TGTGCCAGCAGTCAAAACGGGGACATTCGGACTGAAGCTTTCTTT. Translation gives CASSQNGDIRTEAFF.

The gene calls are TRBV4-1 and TRBJ2-7; D is perhaps TRBD1 (5 bases). V was trimmed by 0 bases and J by 2 bases, leaving 8 bases between them. The germline V gene has CDR1 MGHRA and CDR2 YSYEKL. The CDR3 runs to 14 residues. The CDR3 nucleotides read TGCGCCAGCAGCCAAGAAGCACAGGCCTACGAGCAGTACTTC. Its protein is CASSQEAQAYEQYF.

This clone was counted a few times. The V call is TRBV7-2, the J call TRBJ2-4; 8 bases are a match to TRBD2. The CDR3 spans 14 residues. J lost 10 bases, V lost 5 bases, and 10 bases had no gene match. The germline CDR1 and CDR2 sequences are SGHTA and FQGNSA. In DNA form, the CDR3 reads TGTGCCAGCAGCATAGAAGCGGGAGTACAAATTCAGTACTTC. It is translated as CASSIEAGVQIQYF.

Worth noting for this clone: An end of the junction differs from the germline gene, which may be a read error. The chain carries TRBV10-3 and TRBJ1-2, with D unclear. The CDR3 runs 13 residues. Per the germline V gene, CDR1 is ENHRY and CDR2 is SYGVKD. This CDR3 is CAIRESANYGYTF. CDR3 nucleotides: TGTGCCATCAGAGAGTCGGCCAACTATGGCTACACCTTC.

The chain couples TRBV29-1 to TRBJ2-7; D gene uncertain. V shed 7 bases and J shed 2 bases, with 15 bases lying between them. The germline V gene has CDR1 SQVTM and CDR2 ANQGSEA. This CDR3 spans 13 amino acids. This CDR3 reads CSAEIPETYEQYF. The CDR3 DNA reads as TGCAGCGCCGAAATCCCAGAAACCTACGAGCAGTACTTC.

This rearrangement joins TRBV18 to TRBJ1-1, with TRBD1 matching over 7 bases. This CDR3 has 14 amino acids. V was clipped by 5 bases and J by 2 bases; unmatched bases: 5. Germline CDR1 KGHSH, CDR2 LQKENI. In nucleotides, the CDR3 is TGTGCCAGCTCATGGGGACAGACAAACACTGAAGCTTTCTTT. Translated, it gives CASSWGQTNTEAFF.

This chain joins TRBV4-3 and TRBJ2-7, with 9 bases lining up with TRBD1. CDR1 is LGHNA and CDR2 is YSLEER in the germline V gene. The J segment lost 2 bases and the V segment lost 2 bases, leaving 7 bases of the junction unmatched. This CDR3 is built from 16 residues. CDR3 protein: CASSQLQGAPTYEQYF. CDR3 DNA sequence: TGCGCCAGCAGCCAATTACAGGGGGCGCCCACCTACGAGCAGTACTTC.

This clone has only a few counts. V usage is TRBV28 and J usage is TRBJ2-3; D call uncertain. The CDR3 sequence is 13 residues long. Germline loops: CDR1 MDHEN, CDR2 SYDVKM. The ends were cut back, 6 bases at V and 6 bases at J, with 13 bases in the middle. The CDR3 sequence: CASRLRFLDTQYF. The CDR3 DNA reads TGTGCCAGCAGACTTAGATTCCTCGATACGCAGTATTTT.